Below, 21 T cell receptor beta chains from the same sample are listed, as sequenced in a study of cytomegalovirus exposure and HLA in healthy donors. The PCR employed 60 Vbeta primers together with 13 Jbeta primers. Profiled with immunoSEQ multiplex PCR; TCRdb holds only in-frame clones, not every one. The table has 200,000 or so clones, more than 75% seen once. Material for sequencing was PBMCs. The receptor source for this set is a male donor in good health and CMV-seronegative.

About this clone: Other DNA sequences within the sample encode an identical CDR3. The chain carries TRBV19 and TRBJ1-1, with 10 bases matching TRBD1. There are 14 residues in the CDR3. J lost 5 bases, V lost 4 bases, and 4 bases had no gene match. Germline V gene lookup returns CDR1 LNHDA and CDR2 SQIVND (reference sequence). The CDR3 reads CASSRDRGRTEAFF. The CDR3 bases are TGTGCCAGTAGTAGGGACAGGGGACGTACTGAAGCTTTCTTT.

The chain employs TRBV6-1 and TRBJ2-3, with 9 bases lining up with TRBD1. The CDR3 is 15 residues long. After removal of 8 bases from V and 1 base from J, the junction contained 7 bases not matched to a gene. CDR1 and CDR2 from the germline V gene are MNHNS and SASEGT. DNA for the CDR3: TGTGCCAGCTCGAGCTACAGGGGGCGCACAGATACGCAGTATTTT. Its translation: CASSSYRGRTDTQYF.

On this clone itself: The junction shows a germline mismatch at one end, possibly a read error. The CDR3 is CASSIPQGVHHF. CDR3 bases: TGTGCCAGCAGCATACCCCAGGGGGTCCACCACTTC. The chain links TRBV7-6 to TRBJ2-7, with 7 nucleotides matching TRBD1. The CDR3 spans 12 residues. CDR1 SGHVS and CDR2 FNYEAQ come from the germline V gene.

The V call is TRBV11-2, the J call TRBJ1-2; 8 nucleotides line up with TRBD1. The germline CDR1 and CDR2 sequences are SGHAT and FQNNGV. The CDR3 is made up of 16 amino acids. V lost 5 bases, J lost 3 bases, and 11 bases stayed unmatched. CDR3 region: CASSTRSDRVDYGYTF. The CDR3 DNA reads TGTGCCAGCAGCACACGCTCGGACAGGGTGGACTATGGCTACACCTTC.

This clone was seen a few times. CDR3 in amino acids: CASRAPPDYYYGYTF. CDR3 bases: TGTGCCAGCAGAGCCCCACCGGACTATTACTATGGCTACACCTTC. The chain couples TRBV21-1 to TRBJ1-2. TRBV21-1 is annotated as a pseudogene. This CDR3 has 15 amino acids.

This clone has only a few counts. The chain combines TRBV19 with TRBJ2-1; D ambiguous. Trimming left V 3 bases short and J 0 bases short, with 3 bases between. CDR1 and CDR2 from the germline V gene are LNHDA and SQIVND (reference sequence). This CDR3 region has 13 residues. CDR3 residues: CASSMSSYNEQFF. The CDR3 DNA reads TGTGCCAGTAGTATGAGCTCCTACAATGAGCAGTTCTTC.

The chain joins TRBV19 to TRBJ1-2, with D maybe TRBD1 (5 bases). V dropped 2 bases and J dropped 3 bases, with 13 bases sitting between them. The CDR3 is 15 residues long. Germline V gene data show CDR1 as LNHDA and CDR2 as SQIVND (reference sequence). The CDR3 sequence: CASSIIEQGYYGYTF. Written as DNA, the CDR3 is TGTGCCAGTAGTATAATTGAGCAGGGCTACTATGGCTACACCTTC. The full variable domain, its missing parts supplied by reference TRBV19 and TRBJ1-2, is DGGITQSPKYLFRKEGQNVTLSCEQNLNHDAMYWYRQDPGQGLRLIYYSQIVNDFQKGDIAEGYSVSREKKESFPLTVTSAQKNPTAFYLCASSIIEQGYYGYTFGSGTRLTVV.

There are a few counts of this clone. V is TRBV5-1 and J is TRBJ2-2; D may be TRBD2 (6 bases). The CDR3 is 16 residues long. Germline CDR1 SGHRS, CDR2 YFSETQ. V was shortened by 0 bases and J by 3 bases, with 12 bases between the two germline ends. The CDR3 sequence: CASSLADYQHTGELFF. CDR3 DNA sequence: TGCGCCAGCAGCTTGGCGGACTACCAACACACCGGGGAGCTGTTTTTT.

This rearrangement joins TRBV18 to TRBJ2-7; D is perhaps TRBD1 (5 bases). The CDR3 has 12 amino acids. From germline, CDR1 is KGHSH and CDR2 LQKENI. The V end lost 6 bases, the J end lost 8 bases, and 14 bases lay between the germline ends. The CDR3 protein is CASSDMLGKQYF. DNA of the CDR3: TGTGCCAGCTCGGACATGCTTGGGAAGCAGTACTTC. The full variable domain, completed using reference TRBV18 and TRBJ2-7, is NAGVMQNPRHLVRRRGQEARLRCSPMKGHSHVYWYRQLPEEGLKFMVYLQKENIIDESGMPKERFSAEFPKEGPSILRIQQVVRGDSAAYFCASSDMLGKQYFGPGTRLTVT.

The rearrangement uses TRBV5-1 and TRBJ2-2, with 9 bases that match TRBD2. Germline V lookup: CDR1 SGHRS, CDR2 YFSETQ. V was clipped by 3 bases and J by 3 bases; unmatched bases: 6. The CDR3 has 16 residues. The CDR3: CASSSEVAGDTGELFF. The CDR3, as DNA: TGCGCCAGCAGCTCCGAGGTAGCGGGAGACACCGGGGAGCTGTTTTTT.

The chain carries TRBV5-1 and TRBJ2-7; the match to TRBD1 covers 7 bases. With 2 bases clipped from V and 4 bases from J, the junction kept 9 bases outside the gene matches. The CDR3 has 15 amino acids. In germline, CDR1 is SGHRS, CDR2 YFSETQ. For the CDR3, the DNA is TGCGCCAGCAGCTTTATCCGGGACAGAAGATACGAGCAGTACTTC. Amino acid sequence: CASSFIRDRRYEQYF. The variable domain in full, with the rest retrieved from reference TRBV5-1 and TRBJ2-7, is KAGVTQTPRYLIKTRGQQVTLSCSPISGHRSVSWYQQTPGQGLQFLFEYFSETQRNKGNFPGRFSGRQFSNSRSEMNVSTLELGDSALYLCASSFIRDRRYEQYFGPGTRLTVT.

This chain connects TRBV5-1 to TRBJ2-6, with D possibly being TRBD1 (6 bases). The length of the CDR3 is 15 residues. The germline CDR1 and CDR2 sequences are SGHRS and YFSETQ. The V gene lost 4 bases and the J gene lost 2 bases, with 10 bases spanning the gap. CDR3 in amino acids: CASSPWTAGANVLTF. The CDR3 region has the DNA TGCGCCAGCAGCCCCTGGACAGCTGGGGCCAACGTCCTGACTTTC.

V usage is TRBV7-3 and J usage is TRBJ2-1; 10 positions agree with TRBD2. Germline V gene sequence: CDR1 SGHTA, CDR2 FQGTGA. The J segment lost 2 bases and the V segment lost 5 bases, leaving 3 bases of the junction unmatched. This CDR3 contains 15 residues. The CDR3 nucleotides read TGTGCCAGCAGCCCTGGACTAGCGGCCTACAATGAGCAGTTCTTC. Its protein product is CASSPGLAAYNEQFF.

This clone was seen only once. The chain links TRBV5-1 to TRBJ2-7; D may be TRBD1 (6 bases). The CDR3 totals 16 residues. V was cut by 3 bases and J by 1 base, with 17 bases left in between. Germline loops: CDR1 SGHRS, CDR2 YFSETQ. The CDR3 coding sequence is TGCGCCAGCAGCTCCCCCCTGGGACACGGATCCTACGAGCAGTACTTC. It is translated as CASSSPLGHGSYEQYF.

The gene calls are TRBV27 and TRBJ2-7; maybe TRBD2 (6 bases). Per the germline V gene, CDR1 is MNHEY and CDR2 is SMNVEV (reference sequence). Between the trimmed V and J ends, which lost 6 bases and 3 bases, there was a span of 18 bases. The CDR3 sequence is 15 residues long. CDR3 in DNA: TGTGCCAGCAGATATTTCGAGGAGGGCCACTACGAGCAGTACTTC. Encoded protein: CASRYFEEGHYEQYF.

V and J are TRBV7-3 and TRBJ1-2; 10 bases are a match to TRBD1. The CDR3 is 14 residues long. Trimming took 5 bases from V and 10 from J; bases not matched to a gene: 10. Germline lookup yields CDR1 SGHTA and CDR2 FQGTGA. CDR3 protein: CASSPGQGQLLYTF. As DNA, the CDR3 is TGTGCCAGCAGCCCGGGACAGGGGCAATTGCTCTACACCTTC.

CDR3 in amino acids: CAISDRGTDGYTF. The CDR3 DNA reads TGTGCCATCAGTGACAGGGGGACGGATGGCTACACCTTC. The genes are TRBV10-3 and TRBJ1-2; 7 positions match TRBD1. The junction had 4 bases not matched to a gene; V was cut back by 3 bases and J by 6 bases. Germline-derived CDR1 and CDR2 are ENHRY and SYGVKD. This CDR3 is built from 13 residues.

This clone occurred a few times. V gene TRBV5-1 combines with J gene TRBJ2-1; 8 positions agree with TRBD1. Trimming removed 4 bases from V and 2 bases from J; junction bases left unmatched: 5. This CDR3 spans 15 amino acids. CDR1 and CDR2 (germline): SGHRS, YFSETQ. The CDR3 sequence is CASSGDRGTYNEQFF. CDR3 in DNA: TGCGCCAGCAGCGGTGACAGGGGAACCTACAATGAGCAGTTCTTC.

The gene calls are TRBV11-2 and TRBJ2-2; 12 bases match TRBD2. The germline CDR1 and CDR2 sequences are SGHAT and FQNNGV. The CDR3 has 15 amino acids. The V gene end was trimmed by 4 bases and the J gene end by 8 bases; junction bases not matched to a gene: 5. The CDR3 reads CASSWTSGDKGELFF. Written as DNA, the CDR3 is TGTGCCAGCAGCTGGACTAGCGGGGACAAGGGGGAGCTGTTTTTT.

The chain links TRBV5-1 to TRBJ1-2; D ambiguous. This CDR3 comprises 13 residues. The ends were cut back, 0 bases at V and 7 bases at J, with 10 bases in the middle. CDR1 is SGHRS, CDR2 YFSETQ, per germline. The CDR3 spells CASSLGAGSGYTF. CDR3 in DNA: TGCGCCAGCAGCTTGGGGGCTGGGAGTGGCTACACCTTC.

This chain's CDR3 is CASSSSGTAEGETQYF. CDR3 nucleotides: TGTGCCAGCAGTTCCTCCGGGACTGCGGAGGGGGAGACCCAGTACTTC. The chain joins TRBV7-9 to TRBJ2-5; a possible D gene is TRBD2 (6 bases). The CDR3 is 16 amino acids. Between the trimmed V and J ends, which lost 6 bases and 5 bases, there was a span of 22 bases. Germline CDR1 reads SEHNR; CDR2 reads FQNEAQ (reference sequence).